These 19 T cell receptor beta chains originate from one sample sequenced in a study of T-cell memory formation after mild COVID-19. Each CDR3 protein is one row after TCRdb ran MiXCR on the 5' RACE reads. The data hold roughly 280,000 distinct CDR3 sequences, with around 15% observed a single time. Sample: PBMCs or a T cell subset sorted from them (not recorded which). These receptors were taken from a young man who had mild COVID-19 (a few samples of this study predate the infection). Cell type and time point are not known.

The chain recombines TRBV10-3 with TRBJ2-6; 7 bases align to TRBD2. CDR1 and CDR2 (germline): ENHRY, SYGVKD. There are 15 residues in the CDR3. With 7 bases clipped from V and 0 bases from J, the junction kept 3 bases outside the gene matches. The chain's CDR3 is CAITPGGSGANVLTF. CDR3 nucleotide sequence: TGTGCCATCACCCCGGGAGGCTCTGGGGCCAACGTCCTGACTTTC.

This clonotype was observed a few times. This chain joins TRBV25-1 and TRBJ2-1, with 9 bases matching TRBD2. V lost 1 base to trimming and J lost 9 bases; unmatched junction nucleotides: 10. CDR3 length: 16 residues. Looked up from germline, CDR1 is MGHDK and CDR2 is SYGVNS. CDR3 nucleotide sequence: TGTGCCAGCAGTGAATCGGGCGGGGGGGCCAGTATTGAGCAGTTCTTC. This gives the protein CASSESGGGASIEQFF.

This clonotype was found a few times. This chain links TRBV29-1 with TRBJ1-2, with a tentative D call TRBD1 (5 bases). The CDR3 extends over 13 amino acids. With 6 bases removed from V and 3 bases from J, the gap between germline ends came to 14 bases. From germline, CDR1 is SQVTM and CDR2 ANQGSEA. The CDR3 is CSVLPRGDYGYTF. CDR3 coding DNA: TGCAGCGTCTTGCCACGAGGGGACTATGGCTACACCTTC.

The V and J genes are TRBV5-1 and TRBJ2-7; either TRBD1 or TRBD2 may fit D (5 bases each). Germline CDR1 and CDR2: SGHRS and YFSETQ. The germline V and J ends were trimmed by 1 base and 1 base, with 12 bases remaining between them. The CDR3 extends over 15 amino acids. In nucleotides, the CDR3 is TGCGCCAGCAGCTTGACTGGGGGTGGTTCCTACGAGCAGTACGTC. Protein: CASSLTGGGSYEQYV.

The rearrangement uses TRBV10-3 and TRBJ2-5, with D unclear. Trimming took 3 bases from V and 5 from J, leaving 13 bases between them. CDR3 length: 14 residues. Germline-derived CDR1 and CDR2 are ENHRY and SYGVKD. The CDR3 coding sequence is TGTGCCATCAGTGATTCGAGAGATGGGGAGACCCAGTACTTC. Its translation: CAISDSRDGETQYF.

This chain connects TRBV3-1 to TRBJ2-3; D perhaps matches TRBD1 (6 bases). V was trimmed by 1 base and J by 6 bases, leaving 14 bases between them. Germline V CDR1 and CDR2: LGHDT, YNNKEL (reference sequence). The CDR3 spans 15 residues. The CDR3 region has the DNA TGTGCCAGCAGCCAAGGCATCCCAGGGGCTGATACGCAGTATTTT. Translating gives CASSQGIPGADTQYF.

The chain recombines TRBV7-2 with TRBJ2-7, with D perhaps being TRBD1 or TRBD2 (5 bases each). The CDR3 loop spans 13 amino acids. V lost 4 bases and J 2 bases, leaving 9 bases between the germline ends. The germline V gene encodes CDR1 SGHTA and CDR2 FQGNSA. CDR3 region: CASSSMGAYEQYV. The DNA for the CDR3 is TGTGCCAGCAGCTCAATGGGGGCCTACGAGCAGTACGTC.

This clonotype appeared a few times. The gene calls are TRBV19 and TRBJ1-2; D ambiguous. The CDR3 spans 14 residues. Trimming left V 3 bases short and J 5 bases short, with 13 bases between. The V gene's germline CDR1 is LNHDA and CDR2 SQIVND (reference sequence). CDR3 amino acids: CASSIDWAEYGYTF. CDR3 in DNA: TGTGCCAGTAGTATCGATTGGGCAGAATATGGCTACACCTTC.

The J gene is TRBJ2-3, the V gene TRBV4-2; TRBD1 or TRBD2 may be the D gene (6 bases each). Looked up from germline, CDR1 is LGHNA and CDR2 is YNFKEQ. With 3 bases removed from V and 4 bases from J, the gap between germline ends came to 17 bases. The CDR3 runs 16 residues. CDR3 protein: CASSHAARGAADTQYF. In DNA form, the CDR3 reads TGTGCCAGCAGCCACGCCGCTAGGGGGGCAGCAGATACGCAGTATTTT.

CDR3 nucleotides: TGTGCCAGCAGGACGGCCGGGACAGTCGGTAATGAGCAGTTCTTC. This encodes CASRTAGTVGNEQFF. The chain is built from TRBV6-5 and TRBJ2-1, with TRBD1 matching over 7 bases. The CDR3 length is 15 residues. The V gene's germline CDR1 is MNHEY and CDR2 SVGAGI. V was clipped by 6 bases and J by 7 bases; unmatched bases: 12.

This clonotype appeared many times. The DNA of the CDR3 is TGTGCCAGCAGCCAAGATCCCACTAGCGGGAAAGAGACCCAGTACTTC. Its protein product is CASSQDPTSGKETQYF. The chain recombines TRBV4-2 with TRBJ2-5, with 10 positions matching TRBD2. Trimming cost V 0 bases and J 3 bases; bases outside gene matches: 4. The CDR3 runs 16 residues. The germline CDR1 and CDR2 sequences are LGHNA and YNFKEQ.

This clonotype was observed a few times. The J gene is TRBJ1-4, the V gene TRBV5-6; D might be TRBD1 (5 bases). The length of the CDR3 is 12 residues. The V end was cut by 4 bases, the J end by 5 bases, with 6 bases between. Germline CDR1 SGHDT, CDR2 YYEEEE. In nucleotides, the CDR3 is TGTGCCAGCAGCCGGGACAATGAAAAACTGTTTTTT. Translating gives CASSRDNEKLFF.

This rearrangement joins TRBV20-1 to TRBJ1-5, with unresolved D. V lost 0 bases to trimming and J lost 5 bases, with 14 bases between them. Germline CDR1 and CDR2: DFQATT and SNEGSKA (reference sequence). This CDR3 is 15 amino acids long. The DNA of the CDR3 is TGCAGTGCTAGAGATCATGGAAACATCGATCAGCCCCAGCATTTT. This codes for CSARDHGNIDQPQHF.

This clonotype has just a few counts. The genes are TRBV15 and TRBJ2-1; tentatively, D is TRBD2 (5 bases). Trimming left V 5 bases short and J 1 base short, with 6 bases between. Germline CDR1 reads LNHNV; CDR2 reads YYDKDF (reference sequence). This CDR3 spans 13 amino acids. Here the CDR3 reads CATSLASYNEQFF. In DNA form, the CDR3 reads TGTGCCACCAGCCTAGCATCCTACAATGAGCAGTTCTTC. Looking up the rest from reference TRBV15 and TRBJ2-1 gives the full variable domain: DAMVIQNPRYQVTQFGKPVTLSCSQTLNHNVMYWYQQKSSQAPKLLFHYYDKDFNNEADTPDNFQSRRPNTSFCFLDIRSPGLGDTAMYLCATSLASYNEQFFGPGTRLTVL.

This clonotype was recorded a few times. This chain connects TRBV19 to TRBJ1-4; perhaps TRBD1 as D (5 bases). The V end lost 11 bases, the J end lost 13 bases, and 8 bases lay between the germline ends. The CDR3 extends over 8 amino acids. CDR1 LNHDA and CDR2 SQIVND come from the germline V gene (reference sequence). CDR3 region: CAHRRLFF. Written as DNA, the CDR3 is TGTGCCCACAGGAGACTGTTTTTT.

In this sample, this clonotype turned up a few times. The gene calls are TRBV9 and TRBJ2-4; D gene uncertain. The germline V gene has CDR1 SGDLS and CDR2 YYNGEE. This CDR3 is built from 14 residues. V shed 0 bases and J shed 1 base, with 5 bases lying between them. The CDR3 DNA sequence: TGTGCCAGCAGCGTAGGTGGGGCCAAAAACATTCAGTACTTC. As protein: CASSVGGAKNIQYF.

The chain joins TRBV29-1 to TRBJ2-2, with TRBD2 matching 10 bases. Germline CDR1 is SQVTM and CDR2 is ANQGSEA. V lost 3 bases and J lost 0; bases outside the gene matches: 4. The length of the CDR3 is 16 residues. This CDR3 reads CSVEGLANANTGELFF. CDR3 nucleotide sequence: TGCAGCGTTGAGGGACTAGCGAACGCGAACACCGGGGAGCTGTTTTTT.

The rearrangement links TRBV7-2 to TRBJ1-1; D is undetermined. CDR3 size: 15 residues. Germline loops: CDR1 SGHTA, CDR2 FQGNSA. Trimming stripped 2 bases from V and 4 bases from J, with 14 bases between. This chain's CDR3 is CASSLSKGWGTEAFF. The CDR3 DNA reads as TGTGCCAGCAGCTTAAGTAAAGGGTGGGGCACTGAAGCTTTCTTT.

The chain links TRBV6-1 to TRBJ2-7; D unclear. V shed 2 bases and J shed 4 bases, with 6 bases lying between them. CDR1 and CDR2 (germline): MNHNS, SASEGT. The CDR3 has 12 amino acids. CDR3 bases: TGTGCCAGCAGTGAATCCGGTTACGAGCAGTACGTC. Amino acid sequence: CASSESGYEQYV.